The T cell receptor (beta chain) under discussion was sequenced for a study of shared clonotypes between healthy human individuals. Study outcomes and limitations: The donor pool, a small one, limited the genetic and exposure-history diversity represented.

The naive CD8 population came from CD45RO-negative cells selected for CCR7, without terminally differentiated effector memory CD45RA+ cells. Germline-derived CDR1 and CDR2 are MNHEY and SMNVEV (reference sequence). This CDR3 is 18 amino acids long. V gave up 5 bases and J gave up 0 bases; unmatched junction bases: 13. Concerning this clone: What it recognizes is unknown.

Profiled with immunoSEQ multiplex PCR; TCRdb holds only in-frame clones, not every one. The sample shows around 2.1 million clones, about 93% of them seen only once. The TCR sequence derives from a man aged 18 to 29 in good health. Some clones in this sample may be carry-over from other donors' samples. The chain uses TRBV27 and TRBJ1-5, with 7 bases lining up with TRBD1. Sequencing input: naive CD8+ T cells from PBMCs. This CDR3 is CASSPGTVLFDSNQPQHF. The CDR3 DNA follows: TGTGCCAGCAGTCCCGGGACAGTTCTCTTCGATAGCAATCAGCCCCAGCATTTT.